This TCR beta chain emerged from a study of metastatic and nonmetastatic thyroid tumors. Study summary: Blood and tumor or nodule tissue repertoires from malignant and benign thyroid patients were compared. Study-wide results and limits: TCR beta diversity was reportedly significantly higher in malignant thyroid tumors than benign nodules, in blood and tumor.

Original methodology: For papillary thyroid cancer, a distant-metastasis classifier was constructed from CDR3 differences observed across clinicopathological groups. TCRdb reanalyzed the PCR reads via MiXCR. The V and J calls and clone size are TCRdb's, not the authors'. The table has 40,000 or so clones, more than 45% seen once. This clone turned up a few times. Its cognate antigen is unknown. From germline, CDR1 is SGHTA and CDR2 FQGTGA. V shed 6 bases and J 4 bases; nucleotides not matched to a gene: 11. This CDR3 is built from 15 residues. Prior to thyroid surgery, none of the patients had received any treatment.

This TCR derives from a male donor with papillary thyroid cancer or a benign thyroid nodule (not recorded which). Some clones in this sample may be carry-over from other donors' samples. The chain is built from TRBV7-3 and TRBJ2-7, with 8 bases aligning to TRBD2. Sample: tumor tissue. The CDR3 here is CASSQGPSGYYEQYF. CDR3 nucleotides: TGTGCCAGCAGTCAGGGGCCTAGCGGGTATTACGAGCAGTACTTC.